Each of the 18 T cell receptor beta chains below was sequenced from the same sample in a study of blood T cells in healthy people across ages. Together with a sample-barcoded 5' primer, a J-beta primer mix was included in a second PCR lasting roughly 6 to 12 cycles. A single record per CDR3 protein comes from TCRdb applying MiXCR to the 5' RACE reads. The table lists 1.5 million to 1.8 million distinct CDR3 sequences, about 45% of them singletons. Sequences were obtained from blood. The receptor source for this set is a woman between 18 and 30 years old in good health.

In its sample, this clonotype was seen a few times. V gene TRBV20-1 combines with J gene TRBJ1-5; 7 bases map to TRBD1. There are 13 residues in the CDR3. From germline, CDR1 is DFQATT and CDR2 SNEGSKA (reference sequence). V lost 6 bases to trimming and J lost 9 bases; unmatched junction nucleotides: 11. The CDR3 bases are TGCAGTGCCCCCAGGACAGGTACCGGGCCCCAGCATTTT. Amino acids: CSAPRTGTGPQHF.

The sample holds a few counts of this clonotype. The CDR3 sequence is CSARDLGPSPNYGYTF. CDR3 nucleotides: TGCAGTGCTAGAGATCTAGGGCCGAGTCCTAACTATGGCTACACCTTC. The J gene is TRBJ1-2, the V gene TRBV20-1; D unresolved. Germline assignment: CDR1 DFQATT and CDR2 SNEGSKA (reference sequence). Trimming took 0 bases from V and 0 from J, leaving 14 bases between them. The CDR3 sequence is 16 residues long.

V gene TRBV11-3 combines with J gene TRBJ2-1; D is perhaps TRBD2 (6 bases). CDR1 SGHNT and CDR2 YENEEA come from the germline V gene. Trimming cost V 5 bases and J 2 bases, with 19 bases left between them. The CDR3 spans 17 residues. The CDR3 loop reads CASSERPGTSPYNEQFF. The CDR3 DNA sequence: TGTGCCAGCAGCGAACGACCCGGGACTTCTCCCTACAATGAGCAGTTCTTC.

This rearrangement joins TRBV25-1 to TRBJ2-7; 7 bases agree with TRBD1. The length of the CDR3 is 15 residues. V trimming: 6 bases; J trimming: 3 bases; junction bases outside the gene matches: 11. The germline gives CDR1 MGHDK, CDR2 SYGVNS. This CDR3 is CASRRKGARDYEQYF. DNA of the CDR3: TGTGCCAGCAGAAGGAAGGGGGCACGGGACTACGAGCAGTACTTC.

The chain links TRBV28 to TRBJ2-7; tentatively, D is TRBD2 (5 bases). V was clipped by 0 bases and J by 0 bases, with 9 bases between them. CDR1 is MDHEN, CDR2 SYDVKM, per germline. The CDR3 contains 15 residues. CDR3: CASSLWEGLSYEQYF. The DNA of the CDR3 is TGTGCCAGCAGTTTATGGGAAGGACTCTCCTACGAGCAGTACTTC. The entire variable domain, with the rest obtained from reference TRBV28 and TRBJ2-7, is as follows: DVKVTQSSRYLVKRTGEKVFLECVQDMDHENMFWYRQDPGLGLRLIYFSYDVKMKEKGDIPEGYSVSREKKERFSLILESASTNQTSMYLCASSLWEGLSYEQYFGPGTRLTVT.

This clonotype was detected only a few times. J is TRBJ2-1 and V is TRBV7-2; TRBD2 aligns across 8 bases. Germline trimming cut 0 bases from V and 2 bases from J; bases unmatched to any gene: 6. The CDR3 sequence is 17 residues long. The germline V gene has CDR1 SGHTA and CDR2 FQGNSA. CDR3 nucleotides: TGTGCCAGCAGCTTAGCGGTCGGGAGGGTCCCCTACAATGAGCAGTTCTTC. This translates into CASSLAVGRVPYNEQFF. The entire variable domain, with the rest obtained from reference TRBV7-2 and TRBJ2-1, is as follows: GAGVSQSPSNKVTEKGKDVELRCDPISGHTALYWYRQSLGQGLEFLIYFQGNSAPDKSGLPSDRFSAERTGGSVSTLTIQRTQQEDSAVYLCASSLAVGRVPYNEQFFGPGTRLTVL.

The rearrangement links TRBV4-3 to TRBJ2-1, with 8 nucleotides matching TRBD2. The J call may not be correct, given that the DNA end is closer to TRBJ2-7. The germline gives CDR1 LGHNA, CDR2 YSLEER. CDR3 size: 17 residues. Here the CDR3 reads CASSQELAGRSYNEQYF. As DNA, the CDR3 is TGCGCCAGCAGCCAAGAATTAGCGGGGAGGTCCTACAATGAGCAGTACTTC.

The V call is TRBV20-1, the J call TRBJ1-1; the D is unclear. The ends were cut back, 5 bases at V and 0 bases at J, with 13 bases in the middle. The germline V gene encodes CDR1 DFQATT and CDR2 SNEGSKA (reference sequence). The CDR3 is 14 residues long. This chain's CDR3 is CSAPSGVMNTEAFF. The CDR3 DNA reads TGCAGTGCTCCCTCCGGAGTGATGAACACTGAAGCTTTCTTT.

This clonotype was recorded at least ten times. The J gene is TRBJ2-7, the V gene TRBV29-1, with unresolved D. The CDR3 contains 11 residues. Between the trimmed V and J ends, which lost 7 bases and 3 bases, there was a span of 10 bases. Germline CDR1 SQVTM, CDR2 ANQGSEA. The CDR3 here is CSGVRNYEQYF. CDR3 nucleotides: TGCAGCGGGGTCAGGAACTACGAGCAGTACTTC.

A few counts support this clonotype. The chain uses TRBV30 and TRBJ2-7; tentatively, D is TRBD2 (6 bases). V was trimmed by 5 bases and J by 1 base, leaving 12 bases between them. This CDR3 has 13 residues. Germline assignment: CDR1 GTSNPN and CDR2 SVGIG (reference sequence). The CDR3 is CAWASGVSYEQYF. In nucleotides, the CDR3 is TGTGCCTGGGCCTCGGGGGTATCCTACGAGCAGTACTTC.

In this sample, this clonotype turned up many times. The V and J genes are TRBV7-2 and TRBJ2-3, with a weak D call TRBD2 (5 bases). The CDR3 extends over 16 amino acids. The V end lost 2 bases, the J end lost 1 base, and 13 bases lay between the germline ends. From germline, CDR1 is SGHTA and CDR2 FQGNSA. CDR3 protein: CASSLLLEAGTDTQYF. The CDR3 DNA reads as TGTGCCAGCAGCTTACTGTTGGAAGCGGGCACAGATACGCAGTATTTT. The whole variable domain, filled in from reference TRBV7-2 and TRBJ2-3, reads GAGVSQSPSNKVTEKGKDVELRCDPISGHTALYWYRQSLGQGLEFLIYFQGNSAPDKSGLPSDRFSAERTGGSVSTLTIQRTQQEDSAVYLCASSLLLEAGTDTQYFGPGTRLTVL.

A note on this clonotype: The junction shows a germline mismatch at one end, possibly a read error. This chain links TRBV5-1 with TRBJ2-7; TRBD1 is a possible D gene (5 bases). The CDR3 covers 14 residues. CDR1 and CDR2 from the germline V gene are SGHRS and YFSETQ. CDR3 residues: CTSSLGQVETPQYF. CDR3 DNA: TGCACCAGCAGCTTGGGGCAGGTCGAAACCCCGCAGTACTTC. Looking up the rest from reference TRBV5-1 and TRBJ2-7 gives the full variable domain: KAGVTQTPRYLIKTRGQQVTLSCSPISGHRSVSWYQQTPGQGLQFLFEYFSETQRNKGNFPGRFSGRQFSNSRSEMNVSTLELGDSALYLCTSSLGQVETPQYFGPGTRLTVT.

This clonotype came up many times. CDR3: CASQAGGLTEAFF. The CDR3 DNA is TGTGCCAGTCAGGCAGGGGGCTTAACTGAAGCTTTCTTT. The V gene is TRBV12-3 or TRBV12-4, the J gene TRBJ1-1; 8 bases align to TRBD1. J lost 5 bases, V lost 9 bases, and 8 bases had no gene match. This CDR3 comprises 13 residues.

V is TRBV7-9 and J is TRBJ1-2, with D possibly matching TRBD1 (5 bases). The CDR3 length is 15 residues. Trimming pared 4 bases from V and 3 bases from J, leaving 15 bases between. CDR1 and CDR2 from the germline V gene are SEHNR and FQNEAQ (reference sequence). CDR3 DNA: TGTGCCAGCAGCTACCTCCAGGGTCCGGACTATGGCTACACCTTC. Protein: CASSYLQGPDYGYTF.

The chain is built from TRBV7-9 and TRBJ2-5, with 11 bases aligning to TRBD1. The J call could be wrong; TRBJ2-7 is a better fit for the DNA end. The CDR3 extends over 15 amino acids. CDR1 is SEHNR and CDR2 is FQNEAQ in the germline V gene (reference sequence). The chain's CDR3 is CASSPLDRGPGEQYF. CDR3 DNA: TGTGCCAGCAGCCCCCTGGACAGGGGGCCGGGCGAGCAGTACTTC.

The J gene is TRBJ2-5, the V gene TRBV19; D might be TRBD2 (5 bases). This CDR3 has 14 amino acids. V was clipped by 6 bases and J by 11 bases, with 22 bases between them. Germline CDR1 reads LNHDA; CDR2 reads SQIVND (reference sequence). This chain's CDR3 is CASRIAGHSNEQYF. CDR3 coding DNA: TGTGCCAGTAGAATCGCGGGCCACTCCAATGAGCAGTACTTC.

This clonotype appeared a few times. The rearrangement joins TRBV7-2 to TRBJ2-7; perhaps D is TRBD1 or TRBD2 (6 bases each). Trimming took off 7 bases at V and 0 bases at J, with 13 bases between the two ends. Germline CDR1 is SGHTA and CDR2 is FQGNSA. CDR3 length equals 14 residues. The CDR3 DNA sequence: TGTGCCAGCAACACAGGGCGGGGCTCCTACGAGCAGTACTTC. Protein: CASNTGRGSYEQYF.

The chain couples TRBV29-1 to TRBJ1-5, with 11 positions matching TRBD1. The CDR3 contains 15 residues. The germline gives CDR1 SQVTM, CDR2 ANQGSEA. Losses at the gene ends were 6 bases for V and 1 base for J; bases not matched to a gene: 5. The CDR3 is CSVVGTGGSNQPQHF. The CDR3 DNA reads as TGCAGCGTAGTTGGGACAGGGGGAAGCAATCAGCCCCAGCATTTT. Filled out from reference TRBV29-1 and TRBJ1-5, the complete variable domain reads SAVISQKPSRDICQRGTSLTIQCQVDSQVTMMFWYRQQPGQSLTLIATANQGSEATYESGFVIDKFPISRPNLTFSTLTVSNMSPEDSSIYLCSVVGTGGSNQPQHFGDGTRLSIL.